This T cell receptor (beta chain) was identified during a study of metastatic and nonmetastatic thyroid tumors. Overall study: The authors compared repertoires across blood and tumor or nodule tissue from malignant and benign thyroid patients. Points from the study as a whole: In both blood and tumor samples, TCR beta diversity was reported significantly higher for malignant than benign nodules.

The CDR3 is 13 amino acids. V lost 7 bases to trimming and J lost 7 bases, with 16 bases between them. How the authors handled the data: The study's classifier, a distant-metastasis tool for papillary thyroid cancer, was built using CDR3 differences across clinicopathological groups. TCRdb ran MiXCR on the PCR reads. TCRdb, not the original authors, processed these V and J calls. The table includes 30,000 to 35,000 clones, about 15% detected once. This clone has a count of ten or more. Its antigen is still unknown. No treatment of any kind had been given to any patient before thyroid surgery. The sequencing input was blood. This TCR was sampled from a female donor with papillary thyroid cancer or a benign thyroid nodule (not recorded which). Some clones in this sample may be carry-over from other donors' samples. V is TRBV12-3 or TRBV12-4 and J is TRBJ1-2, with D unclear. CDR3 loop: CASTQWASGGYTF. In DNA, the CDR3 is TGTGCCAGCACCCAATGGGCGAGCGGTGGCTACACCTTC.